This T cell receptor beta chain was obtained from a study of OX40 agonist ivuxolimab in advanced cancers. Regarding the study in general: Ivuxolimab was an agonistic, fully human IgG2 monoclonal antibody directed against OX40 (CD134), a costimulatory receptor. Intravenous ivuxolimab was administered to patients every 2 weeks at six dose levels: 0.01, 0.1, 0.3, 1.5, 3 and 10 mg/kg. Of the roughly 53 patients in dose escalation, about 20 had hepatocellular carcinoma, some 15 had melanoma, 9 had renal cell carcinoma and 9 had head and neck cancer. The dose-escalation cohort was roughly 83% male with a mean age of approximately 60 years, ranging from roughly 20 to 80. Prior anti-PD-1, anti-PD-L1 or anti-CTLA-4 therapy was permitted, and checkpoint inhibitors had been received by 40% to 50% of dose-escalation patients. Partial responses occurred in three dose-escalation patients: two with cutaneous melanoma and one with hepatocellular carcinoma. Peripheral TCRbeta sequencing was intended to test whether TCR sequence diversity was altered and clonal T-cell expansion was caused by ivuxolimab. The paper describes the monotherapy dose-escalation part (N of about 52 patients) of the phase I trial of ivuxolimab. Overall results and qualifications from the work: At doses of 0.1 to 3.0 mg/kg, clonal expansion of both CD4+ and CD8+ T cells in blood was seen between baseline and week 6. In partial responders in the 0.1-3.0 mg/kg groups, normalized peripheral clonal expansion was found to be among the lowest, especially among CD8+ T cells. After ivuxolimab, expanded clones were on average more numerous among CD8+ T cells than among CD4+ T cells. Which antigens the clonally expanded peripheral T cells were specific for was not determined. Low levels of normalized T-cell clonal expansion were also seen in some patients who did not respond.

The CDR3 starts with the cysteine, ends with the phenylalanine, and has 18 residues. Kept here is only the CDR3 DNA, which spans 54 bases and is read in frame from base 1. From V the trimming removes 2 bases and from J it removes 6 bases, while the gene matches leave 15 bases of the junction unaccounted for. Per the germline V gene, SGHRS is the CDR1 and YFSETQ is the CDR2. For sequencing of the TCRbeta CDR3 region, genomic DNA was extracted from the sorted cells. TCRbeta CDR3 regions were sequenced using the immunoSEQ Assay. Entries here come from immuneACCESS through TCRdb and include only in-frame sequences with V and J called. Some clones fail to appear in such tables; in the studies checked, an unresolved V gene covers under half of the shortfall, and the cause of the remainder is unknown. In all, the sample holds roughly 29,000 clones, and 92% of those were seen once. Roughly 9.4% of the sample lies in the top ten.

Concerning this clone: The antigen it binds to is not known. No clone much larger than this one lies a single base away; base qualities are absent.

Patients with autoimmune disease history or receiving systemic immunosuppression were excluded from the trial. Peripheral blood for TCR sequencing was collected from all dose cohorts at baseline, on cycle 4 day 1, and on cycle 7 day 1. The samples were drawn from a first-in-human, open-label, multicenter phase I dose-escalation trial of ivuxolimab. Adults with locally advanced or metastatic melanoma, renal cell, hepatocellular, or head and neck squamous cell carcinoma were enrolled in the trial. Before TCR sequencing, CD4+ T cells and CD8+ T cells from peripheral blood were sorted into separate populations.

The specimen was CD4+ or CD8+ T cells sorted from blood, collected in a trial of the OX40 agonist ivuxolimab. The chain uses TRBV5-1 and TRBJ2-1; TRBD2 lines up with 9 middle nucleotides. This TCR derives from an adult with an advanced solid tumor such as melanoma, head and neck, liver or kidney cancer. The CDR3 corresponds to CASSFMGISAGGLNEQFF. The sequence in DNA is TGCGCCAGCAGCTTTATGGGGATCTCCGCGGGAGGGCTCAATGAGCAGTTCTTC.